This TCR beta chain was sequenced for a study of beta chain features in type 1 diabetes. Points from the study as a whole: Among patients with Type 1 diabetes, TCRB CDR3s were moderately but significantly shorter in every one of the four CD4+ subsets.

CDR1 is PRHDT and CDR2 is FYEKMQ in the germline V gene (reference sequence). This CDR3 has 17 residues. The V gene lost 2 bases and the J gene lost 2 bases, with 18 bases spanning the gap. On this clone: Its target is unknown.

What was sequenced were expressed TCRB transcripts, since all of the isolated RNA had been reverse transcribed. Measured with immunoSEQ multiplex PCR; TCRdb has only the in-frame clones, and not every one. The sample includes under 850,000 clones, roughly an eighth of them seen just once. The chain combines TRBV13 with TRBJ1-2; the D is unclear. The TCR comes from a man between 18 and 29 years old with type 1 diabetes. Sample: naive CD4+ T cells from blood. This CDR3 is CASSLTPKIGLNYGYTF. The CDR3 DNA reads TGTGCCAGCAGCTTAACCCCCAAGATAGGGCTGAACTATGGCTACACCTTC.